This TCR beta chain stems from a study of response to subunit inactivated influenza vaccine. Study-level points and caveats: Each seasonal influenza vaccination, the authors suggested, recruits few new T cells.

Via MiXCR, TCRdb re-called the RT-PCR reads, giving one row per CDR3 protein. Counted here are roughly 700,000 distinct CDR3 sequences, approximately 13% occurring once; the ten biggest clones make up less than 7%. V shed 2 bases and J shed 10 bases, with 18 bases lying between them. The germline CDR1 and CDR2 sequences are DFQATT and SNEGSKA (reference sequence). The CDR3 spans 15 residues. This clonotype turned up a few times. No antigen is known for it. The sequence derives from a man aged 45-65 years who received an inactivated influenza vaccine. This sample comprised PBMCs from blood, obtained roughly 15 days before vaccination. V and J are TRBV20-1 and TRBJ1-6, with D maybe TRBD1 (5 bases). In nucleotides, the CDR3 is TGCAGTGCTAGACGCGGGCAGGGAGTAAGCTCACCCCTCCACTTT. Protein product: CSARRGQGVSSPLHF.